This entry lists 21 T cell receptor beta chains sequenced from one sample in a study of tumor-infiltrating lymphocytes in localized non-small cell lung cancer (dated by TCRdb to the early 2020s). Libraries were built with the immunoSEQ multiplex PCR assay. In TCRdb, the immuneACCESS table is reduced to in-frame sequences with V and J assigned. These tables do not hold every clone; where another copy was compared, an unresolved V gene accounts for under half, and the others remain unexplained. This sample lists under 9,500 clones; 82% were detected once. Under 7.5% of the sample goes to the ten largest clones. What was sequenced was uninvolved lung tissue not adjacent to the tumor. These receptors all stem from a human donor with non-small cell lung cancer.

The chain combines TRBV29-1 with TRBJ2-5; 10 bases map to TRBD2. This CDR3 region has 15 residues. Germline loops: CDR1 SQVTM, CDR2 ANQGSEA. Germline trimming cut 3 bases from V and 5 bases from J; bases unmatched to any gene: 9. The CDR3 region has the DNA TGCAGCGTTGAGAGGAGCGGGGGGGCAGGGGAGACCCAGTACTTC. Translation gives CSVERSGGAGETQYF.

Here the CDR3 DNA reads TGTGCCAGCAGCACCCCGGGACAGGGCCAAGAGACCCAGTACTTC. Amino acids: CASSTPGQGQETQYF. The rearrangement uses TRBV11-2 and TRBJ2-5, with 9 bases matching TRBD1. V lost 5 bases and J lost 1; bases outside the gene matches: 5. Germline loops: CDR1 SGHAT, CDR2 FQNNGV. The CDR3 length is 15 residues.

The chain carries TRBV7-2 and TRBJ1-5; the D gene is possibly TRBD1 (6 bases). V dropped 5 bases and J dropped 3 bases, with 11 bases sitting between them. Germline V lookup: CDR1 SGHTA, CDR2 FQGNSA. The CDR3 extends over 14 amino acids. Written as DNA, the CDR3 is TGTGCCAGCAGCCCGGACAGTTACAATCAGCCCCAGCATTTT. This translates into CASSPDSYNQPQHF.

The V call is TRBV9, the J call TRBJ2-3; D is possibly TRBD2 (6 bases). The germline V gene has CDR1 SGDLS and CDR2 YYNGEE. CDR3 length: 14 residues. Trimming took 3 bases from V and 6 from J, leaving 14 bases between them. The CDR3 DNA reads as TGTGCCAGCAGCGGAACCGTCCGGGGGGATACGCAGTATTTT. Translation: CASSGTVRGDTQYF.

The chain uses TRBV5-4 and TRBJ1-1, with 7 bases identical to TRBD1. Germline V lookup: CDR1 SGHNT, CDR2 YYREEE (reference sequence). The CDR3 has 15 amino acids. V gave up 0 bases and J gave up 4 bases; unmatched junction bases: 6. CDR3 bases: TGTGCCAGCAGCTTGGGAGGGGGCTGGCTCACTGAAGCTTTCTTT. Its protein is CASSLGGGWLTEAFF.

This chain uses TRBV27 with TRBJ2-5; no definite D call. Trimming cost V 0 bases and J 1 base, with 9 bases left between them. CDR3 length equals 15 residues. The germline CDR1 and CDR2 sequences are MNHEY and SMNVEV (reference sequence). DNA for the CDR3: TGTGCCAGCAGTTTATCGGATGGCAGCCAAGAGACCCAGTACTTC. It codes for CASSLSDGSQETQYF.

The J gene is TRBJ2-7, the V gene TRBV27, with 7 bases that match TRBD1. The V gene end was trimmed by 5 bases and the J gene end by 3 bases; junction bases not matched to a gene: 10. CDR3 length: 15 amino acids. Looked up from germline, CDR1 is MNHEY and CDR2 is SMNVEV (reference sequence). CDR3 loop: CASSETGQSYYEQYF. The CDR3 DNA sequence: TGTGCCAGCAGTGAAACGGGACAGAGCTACTACGAGCAGTACTTC.

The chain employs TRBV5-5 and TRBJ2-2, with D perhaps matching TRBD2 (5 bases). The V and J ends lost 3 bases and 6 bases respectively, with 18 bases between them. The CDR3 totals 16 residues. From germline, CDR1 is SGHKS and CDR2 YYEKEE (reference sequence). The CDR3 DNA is TGTGCCAGCAGCTGGAGGTGGGCAGGAAGCGCCGGGGAGCTGTTTTTT. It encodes CASSWRWAGSAGELFF.

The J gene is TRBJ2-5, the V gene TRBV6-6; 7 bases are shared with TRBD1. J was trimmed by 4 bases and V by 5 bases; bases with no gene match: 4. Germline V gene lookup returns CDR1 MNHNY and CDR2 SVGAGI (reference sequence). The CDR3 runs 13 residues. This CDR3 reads CASSGDRLETQYF. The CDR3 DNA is TGTGCCAGCAGTGGGGACAGATTAGAGACCCAGTACTTC.

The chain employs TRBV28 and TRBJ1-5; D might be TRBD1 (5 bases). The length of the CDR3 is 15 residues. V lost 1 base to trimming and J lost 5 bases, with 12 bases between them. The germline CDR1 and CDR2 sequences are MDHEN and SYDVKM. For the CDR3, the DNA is TGTGCCAGCAGTTTATATGGGGGGGGGTATCAGCCCCAGCATTTT. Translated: CASSLYGGGYQPQHF.

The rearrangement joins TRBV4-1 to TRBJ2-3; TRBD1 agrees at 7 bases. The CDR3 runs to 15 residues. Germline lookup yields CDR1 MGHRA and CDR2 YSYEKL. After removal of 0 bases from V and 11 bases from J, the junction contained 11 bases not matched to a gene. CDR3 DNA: TGCGCCAGCAGCCAAGATACGGGCCGACAGGGTCAGCAGTATTTT. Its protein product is CASSQDTGRQGQQYF.

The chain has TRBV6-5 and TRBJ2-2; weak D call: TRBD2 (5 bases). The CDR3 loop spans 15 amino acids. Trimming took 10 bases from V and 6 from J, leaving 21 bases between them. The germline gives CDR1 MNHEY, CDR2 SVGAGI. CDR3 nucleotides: TGTGCCACCAGAATGGGATGGGCTAGCCCCGGGGAGCTGTTTTTT. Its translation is CATRMGWASPGELFF.

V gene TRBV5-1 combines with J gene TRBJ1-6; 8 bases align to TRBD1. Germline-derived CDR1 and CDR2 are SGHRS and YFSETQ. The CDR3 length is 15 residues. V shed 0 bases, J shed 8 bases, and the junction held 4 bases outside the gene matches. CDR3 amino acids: CASSLVGQGDSPLHF. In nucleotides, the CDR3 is TGCGCCAGCAGCTTGGTAGGACAGGGCGATTCACCCCTCCACTTT.

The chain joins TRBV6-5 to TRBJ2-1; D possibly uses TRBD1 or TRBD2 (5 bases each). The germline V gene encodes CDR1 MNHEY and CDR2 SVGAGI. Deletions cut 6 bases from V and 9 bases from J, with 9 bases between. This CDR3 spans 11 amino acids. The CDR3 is CASSHGGEQFF. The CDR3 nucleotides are TGTGCCAGCAGCCATGGGGGTGAGCAGTTCTTC.

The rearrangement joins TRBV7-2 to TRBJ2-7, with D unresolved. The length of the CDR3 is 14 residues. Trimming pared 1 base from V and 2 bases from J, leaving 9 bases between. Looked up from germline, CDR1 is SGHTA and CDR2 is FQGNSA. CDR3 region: CASSLDYNAYEQYF. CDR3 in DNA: TGTGCCAGCAGCTTAGACTACAACGCCTACGAGCAGTACTTC.

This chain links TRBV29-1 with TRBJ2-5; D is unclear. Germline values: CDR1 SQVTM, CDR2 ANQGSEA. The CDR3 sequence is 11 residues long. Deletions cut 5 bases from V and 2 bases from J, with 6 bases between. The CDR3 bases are TGCAGCGTTAAGCAGCAAGAGACCCAGTACTTC. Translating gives CSVKQQETQYF.

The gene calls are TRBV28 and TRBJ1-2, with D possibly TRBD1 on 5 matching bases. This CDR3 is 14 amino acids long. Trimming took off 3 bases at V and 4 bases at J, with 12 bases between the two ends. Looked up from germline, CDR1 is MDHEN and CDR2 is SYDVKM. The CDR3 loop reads CASSFGFRGYGYTF. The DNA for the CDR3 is TGTGCCAGCAGTTTTGGTTTTAGGGGCTATGGCTACACCTTC.

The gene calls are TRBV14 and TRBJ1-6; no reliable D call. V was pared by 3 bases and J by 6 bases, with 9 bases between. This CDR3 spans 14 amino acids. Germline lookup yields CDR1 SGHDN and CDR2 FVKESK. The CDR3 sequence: CASSQGLGNSPLHF. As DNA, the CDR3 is TGTGCCAGCAGCCAGGGTTTGGGTAATTCACCCCTCCACTTT.

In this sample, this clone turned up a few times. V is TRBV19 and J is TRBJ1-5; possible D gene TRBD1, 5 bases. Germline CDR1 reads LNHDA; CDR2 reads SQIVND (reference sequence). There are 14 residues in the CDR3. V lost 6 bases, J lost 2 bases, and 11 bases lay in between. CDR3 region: CASRSRVGNQPQHF. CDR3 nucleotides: TGTGCCAGTAGAAGCAGGGTGGGCAATCAGCCCCAGCATTTT. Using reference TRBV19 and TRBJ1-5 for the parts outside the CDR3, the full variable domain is DGGITQSPKYLFRKEGQNVTLSCEQNLNHDAMYWYRQDPGQGLRLIYYSQIVNDFQKGDIAEGYSVSREKKESFPLTVTSAQKNPTAFYLCASRSRVGNQPQHFGDGTRLSIL.

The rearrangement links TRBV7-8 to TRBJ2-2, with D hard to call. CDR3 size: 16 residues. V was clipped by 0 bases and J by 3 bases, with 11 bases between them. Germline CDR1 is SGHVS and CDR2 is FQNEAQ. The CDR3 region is CASSLAPSFDTGELFF. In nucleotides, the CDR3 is TGTGCCAGCAGCTTAGCTCCGTCTTTCGACACCGGGGAGCTGTTTTTT. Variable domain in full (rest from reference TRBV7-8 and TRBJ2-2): GAGVSQSPRYKVAKRGQDVALRCDPISGHVSLFWYQQALGQGPEFLTYFQNEAQLDKSGLPSDRFFAERPEGSVSTLKIQRTQQEDSAVYLCASSLAPSFDTGELFFGEGSRLTVL.

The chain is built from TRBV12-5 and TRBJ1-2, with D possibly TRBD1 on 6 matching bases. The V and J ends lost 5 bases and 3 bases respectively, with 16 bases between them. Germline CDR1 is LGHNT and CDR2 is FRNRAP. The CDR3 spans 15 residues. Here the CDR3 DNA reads TGTGCTAGTGGTCCTCCACTTAAGGGGGACTATGGCTACACCTTC. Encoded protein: CASGPPLKGDYGYTF.